This T cell receptor (beta chain) was profiled in a study of cytomegalovirus exposure and HLA in healthy donors. Generated by immunoSEQ multiplex PCR, the TCRdb table keeps only in-frame clones and is missing some. The top ten hold roughly an eighth of the sample, which has a few hundred thousand clones, over 80% seen once. This TCR was recovered from a woman in her 30s in good health and CMV-seropositive. The sequencing input was PBMCs.

CDR3 nucleotides: TGCGCCAGCAGCCAAGAGGGACAGGGGGAGACCCAGTACTTC. Translating it yields CASSQEGQGETQYF. The chain has TRBV4-1 and TRBJ2-5, with 10 bases fitting TRBD1. V lost 0 bases and J lost 5; bases outside the gene matches: 0. The CDR3 has 14 residues. From germline, CDR1 is MGHRA and CDR2 YSYEKL.